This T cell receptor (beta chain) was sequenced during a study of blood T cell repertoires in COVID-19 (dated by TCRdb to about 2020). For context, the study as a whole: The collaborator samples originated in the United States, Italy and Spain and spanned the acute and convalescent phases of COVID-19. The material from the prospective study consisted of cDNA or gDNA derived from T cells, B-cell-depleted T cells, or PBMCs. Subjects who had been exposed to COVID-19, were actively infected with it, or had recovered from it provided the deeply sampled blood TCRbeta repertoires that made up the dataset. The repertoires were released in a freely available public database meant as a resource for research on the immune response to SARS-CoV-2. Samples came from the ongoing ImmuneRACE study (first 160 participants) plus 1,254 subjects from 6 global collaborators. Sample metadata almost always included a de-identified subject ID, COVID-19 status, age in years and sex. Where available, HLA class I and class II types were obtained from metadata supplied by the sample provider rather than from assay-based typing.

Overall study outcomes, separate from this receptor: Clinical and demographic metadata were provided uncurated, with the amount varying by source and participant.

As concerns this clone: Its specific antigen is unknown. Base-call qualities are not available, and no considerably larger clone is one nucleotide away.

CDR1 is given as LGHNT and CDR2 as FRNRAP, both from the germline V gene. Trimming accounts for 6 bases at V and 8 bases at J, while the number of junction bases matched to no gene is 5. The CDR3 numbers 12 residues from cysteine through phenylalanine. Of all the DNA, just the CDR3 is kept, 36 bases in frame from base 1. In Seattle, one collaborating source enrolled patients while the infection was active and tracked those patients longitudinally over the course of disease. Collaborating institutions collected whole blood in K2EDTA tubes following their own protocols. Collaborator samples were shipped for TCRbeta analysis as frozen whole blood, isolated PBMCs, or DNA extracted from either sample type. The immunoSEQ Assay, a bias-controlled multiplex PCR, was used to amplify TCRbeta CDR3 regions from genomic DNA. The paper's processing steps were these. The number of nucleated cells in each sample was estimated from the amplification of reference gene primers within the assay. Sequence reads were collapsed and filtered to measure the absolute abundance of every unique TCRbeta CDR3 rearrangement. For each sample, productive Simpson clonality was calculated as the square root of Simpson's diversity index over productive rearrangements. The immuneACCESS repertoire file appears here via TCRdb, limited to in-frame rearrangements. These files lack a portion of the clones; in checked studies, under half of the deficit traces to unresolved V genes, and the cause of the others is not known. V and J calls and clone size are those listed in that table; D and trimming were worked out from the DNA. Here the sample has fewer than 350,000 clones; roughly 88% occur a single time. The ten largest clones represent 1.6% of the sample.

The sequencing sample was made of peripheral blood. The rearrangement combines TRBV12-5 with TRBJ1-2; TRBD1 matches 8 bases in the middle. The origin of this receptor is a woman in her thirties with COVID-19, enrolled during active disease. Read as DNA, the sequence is TGTGCTAGTGGGCCGGACAGGGAGGGCTACACCTTC. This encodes CASGPDREGYTF.